The 26 T cell receptor beta chains below come from one sample, sequenced in a study of metastatic and nonmetastatic thyroid tumors. TCRdb reassembled clones from the PCR reads with MiXCR. The sample yields 50,000 or so clones, approximately 24% seen once. All patients were untreated before thyroid surgery. The sequenced sample consisted of blood. These receptors came from a male donor with papillary thyroid cancer or a benign thyroid nodule (not recorded which). Some clones in this sample may be carry-over from other donors' samples.

The CDR3 here is CASSARGNPSGNTIYF. The CDR3 DNA reads TGTGCCAGCAGCGCCCGGGGGAACCCCTCTGGAAACACCATATATTTT. The chain has TRBV9 and TRBJ1-3, with D possibly TRBD1 on 5 matching bases. Germline CDR1 reads SGDLS; CDR2 reads YYNGEE. There are 16 residues in the CDR3. V was cut by 3 bases and J by 0 bases, with 13 bases left in between.

This sequence joins TRBV3-1 and TRBJ2-7; a weak D match, TRBD2 (6 bases). Deletions cut 4 bases from V and 4 bases from J, with 11 bases between. The CDR3 is 13 residues long. Germline values: CDR1 LGHDT, CDR2 YNNKEL (reference sequence). CDR3 bases: TGTGCCAGCAGCCGGGGGGACGCATACGAGCAGTACTTC. Its translation is CASSRGDAYEQYF.

The J gene is TRBJ2-1, the V gene TRBV7-8; D unclear. Germline values: CDR1 SGHVS, CDR2 FQNEAQ. Trimming took 6 bases from V and 5 from J, leaving 11 bases between them. This CDR3 spans 13 amino acids. The CDR3 DNA sequence: TGTGCCAGCAGTCTCGGCAGAAACAATGAGCAGTTCTTC. Its protein product is CASSLGRNNEQFF.

There are many counts of this clone. This chain joins TRBV6-1 and TRBJ2-1; TRBD2 agrees at 10 bases. The CDR3 has 14 residues. CDR1 MNHNS and CDR2 SASEGT come from the germline V gene. With 6 bases clipped from V and 9 bases from J, the junction kept 8 bases outside the gene matches. CDR3 region: CASSAPGLAIEQFF. In DNA form, the CDR3 reads TGTGCCAGCAGCGCTCCGGGACTAGCGATTGAGCAGTTCTTC.

This clone was seen a few times. The chain couples TRBV19 to TRBJ1-2, with D unresolved. The germline gives CDR1 LNHDA, CDR2 SQIVND (reference sequence). This CDR3 is built from 13 residues. V was cut by 4 bases and J by 0 bases, with 6 bases left in between. CDR3: CASSKIPNYGYTF. CDR3 DNA: TGTGCCAGTAGTAAGATCCCTAACTATGGCTACACCTTC.

There are a few counts of this clone. The chain uses TRBV24-1 and TRBJ1-6, with no clear D. The germline V gene has CDR1 KGHDR and CDR2 SFDVKD. The CDR3 loop spans 12 amino acids. Trimming cost V 3 bases and J 8 bases, with 4 bases left between them. This chain's CDR3 is CATSDGDSPLHF. DNA of the CDR3: TGTGCCACCAGTGATGGGGATTCACCCCTCCACTTT.

This clone was picked up many times. This chain links TRBV11-2 with TRBJ2-1, with no clear D. Germline CDR1 is SGHAT and CDR2 is FQNNGV. With 0 bases removed from V and 4 bases from J, the gap between germline ends came to 16 bases. This CDR3 comprises 17 residues. The CDR3 DNA reads TGTGCCAGCAGCTTAGATACGGAGCTCCAATGGTACAATGAGCAGTTCTTC. Protein: CASSLDTELQWYNEQFF.

The chain is built from TRBV2 and TRBJ1-2, with a weak D call TRBD1 (6 bases). Germline CDR1 reads SNHLY; CDR2 reads FYNNEI. The CDR3 has 13 residues. The germline V and J ends were trimmed by 8 bases and 7 bases, with 17 bases remaining between them. CDR3 coding DNA: TGTGCCAGCGTCGTTAAGGGGGTGGGTGGCTACACCTTC. It specifies CASVVKGVGGYTF.

This clone was observed at least ten times. The chain recombines TRBV7-8 with TRBJ2-1; D could derive from TRBD1 or TRBD2 (5 bases each). The CDR3 is made up of 12 amino acids. Deletions cut 0 bases from V and 15 bases from J, with 12 bases between. CDR1 SGHVS and CDR2 FQNEAQ come from the germline V gene. CDR3 sequence (DNA): TGTGCCAGCAGCTTAGCGCTAAGGGACCCGTTCTTC. It specifies CASSLALRDPFF. Looking up the rest from reference TRBV7-8 and TRBJ2-1 gives the full variable domain: GAGVSQSPRYKVAKRGQDVALRCDPISGHVSLFWYQQALGQGPEFLTYFQNEAQLDKSGLPSDRFFAERPEGSVSTLKIQRTQQEDSAVYLCASSLALRDPFFGPGTRLTVL.

This clone was found many times. The chain is built from TRBV11-1 and TRBJ2-3; D uncertain. Deletions cut 5 bases from V and 3 bases from J, with 12 bases between. The germline CDR1 and CDR2 sequences are SGHAT and FQDESV (reference sequence). The CDR3 covers 14 residues. CDR3 nucleotide sequence: TGTGCCAGCAGCCCCGTGGGTGGGACAGATACGCAGTATTTT. It specifies CASSPVGGTDTQYF.

The J gene is TRBJ1-4, the V gene TRBV6-4; TRBD1 might be the D (5 bases). In germline, CDR1 is MRHNA, CDR2 SNTAGT. The CDR3 runs to 17 residues. V was pared by 0 bases and J by 2 bases, with 13 bases between. The CDR3, as DNA: TGTGCCAGCAGTGACTCGAAACAGGTCAGGACTAATGAAAAACTGTTTTTT. Translating it yields CASSDSKQVRTNEKLFF.

Concerning this clone itself: A read error is likely, as this CDR3 ends without the conserved phenylalanine or tryptophan. The V call is TRBV6-1, the J call TRBJ2-7; 8 nucleotides match TRBD1. The CDR3 spans 14 residues. Germline lookup yields CDR1 MNHNS and CDR2 SASEGT. The junction had 4 bases not matched to a gene; V was cut back by 6 bases and J by 0 bases. CDR3 region: CASRRDRYSYEQYL. CDR3 bases: TGTGCCAGCAGAAGGGACAGGTACTCCTACGAGCAGTACCTC.

The chain joins TRBV28 to TRBJ1-1; D is undetermined. The germline V gene has CDR1 MDHEN and CDR2 SYDVKM. CDR3 size: 15 residues. V gave up 7 bases and J gave up 1 base, with 16 bases separating them. The CDR3 nucleotides read TGTGCCAGCATTTATTCGGACCTGGGGAACACTGAAGCTTTCTTT. The encoded protein is CASIYSDLGNTEAFF.

This clone appeared many times. The chain joins TRBV6-1 to TRBJ1-2; D not resolved. CDR3 length equals 14 residues. V gave up 3 bases and J gave up 1 base, with 9 bases separating them. Looked up from germline, CDR1 is MNHNS and CDR2 is SASEGT. CDR3 DNA sequence: TGTGCCAGCAGTGATAGACCGTTTAACTATGGCTACACCTTC. The encoded protein is CASSDRPFNYGYTF.

This clone has at least ten counts. The chain uses TRBV4-1 and TRBJ1-4; a weak D match, TRBD1 (5 bases). V was trimmed by 3 bases and J by 8 bases, leaving 19 bases between them. The CDR3 spans 16 residues. Germline loops: CDR1 MGHRA, CDR2 YSYEKL. The CDR3 DNA is TGCGCCAGCAGCCAGGGATTCGGGACCCAAGGGGAAAAACTGTTTTTT. It translates to CASSQGFGTQGEKLFF.

This clone came up a few times. The chain joins TRBV5-4 to TRBJ1-1, with unresolved D. Germline V lookup: CDR1 SGHNT, CDR2 YYREEE (reference sequence). Deletions cut 4 bases from V and 3 bases from J, with 10 bases between. This CDR3 is 13 amino acids long. For the CDR3, the DNA is TGTGCCAGCAGCCCGGACCCAGACACTGAAGCTTTCTTT. This translates into CASSPDPDTEAFF.

This clone was detected ten times or more. The rearrangement uses TRBV5-1 and TRBJ1-1; 7 bases map to TRBD1. This CDR3 contains 14 residues. Germline CDR1 SGHRS, CDR2 YFSETQ. The V segment lost 5 bases and the J segment 1 base; nucleotides outside the gene matches: 5. CDR3 DNA sequence: TGCGCCAGCAGTACCAGACAGGGGAACACTGAAGCTTTCTTT. Translating it yields CASSTRQGNTEAFF.

This clone was found many times. V is TRBV9 and J is TRBJ2-3; 8 positions agree with TRBD1. Germline CDR1 reads SGDLS; CDR2 reads YYNGEE. The CDR3 covers 16 residues. The ends lost 0 bases at V and 5 bases at J; junction bases unmatched: 8. The CDR3 spells CASSVAGQGARDTQYF. The CDR3 DNA sequence: TGTGCCAGCAGCGTAGCCGGGCAGGGGGCAAGAGATACGCAGTATTTT. Together with reference TRBV9 and TRBJ2-3, the CDR3 gives the full variable domain: DSGVTQTPKHLITATGQRVTLRCSPRSGDLSVYWYQQSLDQGLQFLIQYYNGEERAKGNILERFSAQQFPDLHSELNLSSLELGDSALYFCASSVAGQGARDTQYFGPGTRLTVL.

This clone occurred many times. The V call is TRBV29-1, the J call TRBJ2-7; TRBD2 might be the D (5 bases). The CDR3 totals 13 residues. Germline CDR1 is SQVTM and CDR2 is ANQGSEA. V was cut by 6 bases and J by 2 bases, with 14 bases left in between. CDR3 sequence: CSVSPEGTYEQYF. CDR3 nucleotide sequence: TGCAGCGTCAGCCCCGAGGGTACCTACGAGCAGTACTTC.

This clone was counted ten times or more. This may come from a read error, since a much larger clone is one base off. The chain recombines TRBV29-1 with TRBJ1-6; 8 nucleotides agree with TRBD1. The germline V gene has CDR1 SQVTM and CDR2 ANQGSEA. CDR3 length equals 13 residues. The CDR3 DNA is TGCGGCGTTGACGGACAGGGAAATTCACCCCTCCACTTT. This sequence encodes CGVDGQGNSPLHF.

This clone was seen only a few times. The rearrangement joins TRBV12-3 or TRBV12-4 to TRBJ2-5, with a weak D call TRBD2 (5 bases). The CDR3 loop spans 15 amino acids. V was pared by 5 bases and J by 0 bases, with 13 bases between. The CDR3 spells CASSAPDWYQETQYF. The CDR3 DNA sequence: TGTGCCAGCAGTGCCCCGGACTGGTACCAAGAGACCCAGTACTTC.

This chain links TRBV10-1 with TRBJ2-1, with unresolved D. Germline values: CDR1 WNHNN, CDR2 SYGVQD (reference sequence). The CDR3 loop spans 14 amino acids. The V end was cut by 0 bases, the J end by 3 bases, with 6 bases between. CDR3 in amino acids: CASSESTNYNEQFF. The CDR3, as DNA: TGCGCCAGCAGTGAGTCGACAAACTACAATGAGCAGTTCTTC.

This clone was counted at least ten times. The CDR3 nucleotides are TGCAGCGCGACCTGGAGCTCCTACAATGAGCAGTTCTTC. This sequence encodes CSATWSSYNEQFF. The chain is built from TRBV29-1 and TRBJ2-1; D remains ambiguous. Deletions cut 7 bases from V and 0 bases from J, with 10 bases between. The germline V gene encodes CDR1 SQVTM and CDR2 ANQGSEA. This CDR3 has 13 amino acids.

In its sample, this clone was seen many times. V usage is TRBV6-1 and J usage is TRBJ2-1; 7 nucleotides match TRBD1. CDR3 length: 15 amino acids. The V and J ends lost 7 bases and 1 base, in that order; junction bases with no gene match: 7. Germline loops: CDR1 MNHNS, CDR2 SASEGT. Here the CDR3 DNA reads TGTGCCAGCAAAAAAGCAGGGGGATCCTACAATGAGCAGTTCTTC. Its protein product is CASKKAGGSYNEQFF.

The chain carries TRBV7-2 and TRBJ1-3; D call uncertain. Germline V gene data show CDR1 as SGHTA and CDR2 as FQGNSA. V was pared by 2 bases and J by 7 bases, with 3 bases between. This CDR3 region has 11 residues. DNA for the CDR3: TGTGCCAGCAGCTTACACAACACCATATATTTT. Translation: CASSLHNTIYF.

This clone showed up just once. The V call is TRBV7-3, the J call TRBJ2-3; D perhaps matches TRBD2 (7 bases). The CDR3 loop spans 16 amino acids. V lost 0 bases to trimming and J lost 0 bases, with 10 bases between them. Germline-derived CDR1 and CDR2 are SGHTA and FQGTGA. The CDR3 reads CASSLTAGTSTDTQYF. As DNA, the CDR3 is TGTGCCAGCAGCTTAACAGCGGGGACAAGCACAGATACGCAGTATTTT.